This T cell receptor beta chain was sequenced during a study of T cell repertoires in cytomegalovirus infection. MiXCR was run by TCRdb on the reads, yielding one entry per CDR3 protein. The sample records some 940,000 distinct CDR3 sequences, around 31% being singletons. The CDR3 contains 13 residues. CDR1 is DFQATT, CDR2 SNEGSKA, per germline (reference sequence). Trimming took 4 bases from V and 1 from J; bases not matched to a gene: 4. This clonotype was detected only once. Its antigen remains unidentified. This chain links TRBV20-1 with TRBJ2-7, with TRBD1 identical over 7 bases. The material was cultured CD8+ T cells from PBMCs, obtained from culture after CMV antigen stimulation. The receptor comes from a human donor in good health (CMV status not recorded). Some clones in this sample may be carry-over from other donors' samples. DNA for the CDR3: TGCAGTGCTACCGCGACAGGGTCCTACGAGCAGTACGTC. Protein sequence: CSATATGSYEQYV.